Presented here are 3 T cell receptor beta chains from one specimen sequenced in a study of T cell repertoires in cytomegalovirus infection. The antigens for these receptors are not known. TCRdb called the reads again in MiXCR, with one record for every CDR3 protein. Of 250,000 to 300,000 distinct CDR3 sequences in the sample, approximately 22% were seen once. This specimen consisted of cultured PBMCs, obtained from culture after CMV antigen stimulation. The receptors originated from a human donor in good health (CMV status not recorded). Some clones in this sample may be carry-over from other donors' samples.

This clonotype occurred a few times. V usage is TRBV6-5 and J usage is TRBJ1-2; maybe TRBD1 (6 bases). The length of the CDR3 is 16 residues. CDR1 and CDR2 (germline): MNHEY, SVGAGI. The germline V and J ends were trimmed by 6 bases and 2 bases, with 19 bases remaining between them. The DNA for the CDR3 is TGTGCCAGCAGGCTCGAATCAGGGGACGCGAACTATGGCTACACCTTC. This codes for CASRLESGDANYGYTF.

The chain joins TRBV27 to TRBJ2-7; a possible D gene is TRBD1 (6 bases). Trimming took off 0 bases at V and 3 bases at J, with 15 bases between the two ends. The CDR3 runs 16 residues. Germline V gene sequence: CDR1 MNHEY, CDR2 SMNVEV (reference sequence). CDR3 nucleotides: TGTGCCAGCAGTTTATCCGGTAGTCAGGGGATCTACGAGCAGTACTTC. This codes for CASSLSGSQGIYEQYF.

Many counts were recorded for this clonotype. The chain has TRBV6-1 and TRBJ2-6, with D possibly matching TRBD2 (6 bases). The V gene lost 5 bases and the J gene lost 1 base, with 12 bases spanning the gap. CDR1 MNHNS and CDR2 SASEGT come from the germline V gene. The CDR3 extends over 16 amino acids. The CDR3 DNA is TGTGCCAGCAGTTCCCCCGGACTATCTGGGGCCAACGTCCTGACTTTC. Translated: CASSSPGLSGANVLTF.